The 7 T cell receptor beta chains listed next were all sequenced from one sample in a study of beta chain features in type 1 diabetes. Of the isolated RNA, all was reverse transcribed, and so the sequenced material was expressed TCRB transcripts. TCRdb keeps only in-frame clones here, not all; method: immunoSEQ multiplex PCR. The table lists 810,000 or so clones, 15% to 20% of them singletons. The specimen was naive CD4+ T cells from blood. The receptors shown here come from a woman under 30 in good health.

The rearrangement uses TRBV2 and TRBJ2-1; 8 bases are a match to TRBD1. Losses at the gene ends were 6 bases for V and 4 bases for J; bases not matched to a gene: 8. Germline loops: CDR1 SNHLY, CDR2 FYNNEI. The CDR3 runs 15 residues. The DNA of the CDR3 is TGTGCCAGCAGCCGGAGGGGACAGGAGTACAATGAGCAGTTCTTC. Translating it yields CASSRRGQEYNEQFF.

This chain links TRBV4-2 with TRBJ2-7; 13 bases map to TRBD2. V gave up 4 bases and J gave up 2 bases; unmatched junction bases: 2. This CDR3 contains 15 residues. Germline CDR1 is LGHNA and CDR2 is YNFKEQ. CDR3 in DNA: TGTGCCAGCAGCCGTGGGACTAGCGGGGCCTACGAGCAGTACTTC. The encoded protein is CASSRGTSGAYEQYF.

This clone was observed a single time. This specimen includes other DNA sequences encoding the same CDR3. This chain connects TRBV6-5 to TRBJ1-5; tentatively, D is TRBD1 (6 bases). The CDR3 spans 15 residues. The V end lost 2 bases, the J end lost 0 bases, and 8 bases lay between the germline ends. Germline V CDR1 and CDR2: MNHEY, SVGAGI. The CDR3 nucleotides read TGTGCCAGCAGTTACGACAGGAATAGCAATCAGCCCCAGCATTTT. Translated, it gives CASSYDRNSNQPQHF.

This clone was seen a few times. The chain combines TRBV19 with TRBJ2-3; D unclear. Between the trimmed V and J ends, which lost 5 bases and 6 bases, there was a span of 12 bases. The germline CDR1 and CDR2 sequences are LNHDA and SQIVND (reference sequence). The CDR3 sequence is 13 residues long. The CDR3 coding sequence is TGTGCCAGTAGTGACCGTTCGGTGGATACGCAGTATTTT. Its translation: CASSDRSVDTQYF.

CDR3 region: CASSPGRFNEQFF. DNA of the CDR3: TGTGCCAGCAGTCCGGGACGTTTTAATGAGCAGTTCTTC. V gene TRBV28 combines with J gene TRBJ2-1; D possibly uses TRBD1 or TRBD2 (5 bases each). V gave up 5 bases and J gave up 7 bases, with 12 bases separating them. CDR3 length equals 13 residues. Germline loops: CDR1 MDHEN, CDR2 SYDVKM.

Note on this clone: Other DNA sequences in the sample encode the same CDR3. The chain carries TRBV5-1 and TRBJ2-7, with 11 bases identical to TRBD2. The CDR3 runs to 15 residues. CDR1 is SGHRS, CDR2 YFSETQ, per germline. Trimming removed 0 bases from V and 4 bases from J; junction bases left unmatched: 3. This CDR3 reads CASSLVTSGSYEQYF. The CDR3 coding sequence is TGCGCCAGCAGCTTGGTTACTAGCGGGAGTTACGAGCAGTACTTC.

The chain combines TRBV9 with TRBJ2-5; D remains ambiguous. The CDR3 runs to 15 residues. Trimming removed 0 bases from V and 1 base from J, with 10 bases in between. The V gene's germline CDR1 is SGDLS and CDR2 YYNGEE. The CDR3 DNA follows: TGTGCCAGCAGCGTAGGAGGCGGAATCCAAGAGACCCAGTACTTC. Translation gives CASSVGGGIQETQYF. Supplemented by reference TRBV9 and TRBJ2-5, the full variable domain reads DSGVTQTPKHLITATGQRVTLRCSPRSGDLSVYWYQQSLDQGLQFLIQYYNGEERAKGNILERFSAQQFPDLHSELNLSSLELGDSALYFCASSVGGGIQETQYFGPGTRLLVL.